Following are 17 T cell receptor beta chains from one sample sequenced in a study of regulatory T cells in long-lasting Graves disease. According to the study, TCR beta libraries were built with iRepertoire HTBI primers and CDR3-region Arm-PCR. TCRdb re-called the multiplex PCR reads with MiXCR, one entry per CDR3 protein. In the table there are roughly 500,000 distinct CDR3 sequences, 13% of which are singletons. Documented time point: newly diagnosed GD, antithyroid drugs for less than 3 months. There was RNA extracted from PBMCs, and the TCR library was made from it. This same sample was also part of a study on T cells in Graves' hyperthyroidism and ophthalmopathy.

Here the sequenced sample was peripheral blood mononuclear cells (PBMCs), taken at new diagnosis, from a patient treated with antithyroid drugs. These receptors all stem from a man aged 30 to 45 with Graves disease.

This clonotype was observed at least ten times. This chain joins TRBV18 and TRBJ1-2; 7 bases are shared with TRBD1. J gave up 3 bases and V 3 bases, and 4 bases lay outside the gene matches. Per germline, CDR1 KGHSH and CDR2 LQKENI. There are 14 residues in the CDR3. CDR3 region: CASSPQGVYYGYTF. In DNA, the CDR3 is TGTGCCAGCTCACCGCAGGGGGTCTACTATGGCTACACCTTC.

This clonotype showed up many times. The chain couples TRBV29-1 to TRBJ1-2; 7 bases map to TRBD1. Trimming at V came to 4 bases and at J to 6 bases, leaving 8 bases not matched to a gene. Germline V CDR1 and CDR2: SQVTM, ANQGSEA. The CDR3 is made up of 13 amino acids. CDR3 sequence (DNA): TGCAGCGTTGCCCGACAGGGTTCGAATGGCTACACCTTC. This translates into CSVARQGSNGYTF.

The CDR3 sequence is CASSQMTGAKYEQFF. The CDR3 DNA follows: TGTGCCAGCAGCCAGATGACAGGGGCGAAGTATGAGCAGTTCTTC. The chain uses TRBV3-1 and TRBJ2-1; 8 bases agree with TRBD1. With 3 bases clipped from V and 8 bases from J, the junction kept 9 bases outside the gene matches. This CDR3 comprises 15 residues. Germline values: CDR1 LGHDT, CDR2 YNNKEL (reference sequence).

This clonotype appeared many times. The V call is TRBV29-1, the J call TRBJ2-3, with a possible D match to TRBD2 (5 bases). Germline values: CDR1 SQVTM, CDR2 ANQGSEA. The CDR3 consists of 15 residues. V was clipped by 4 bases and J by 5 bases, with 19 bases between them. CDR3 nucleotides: TGCAGCGTTGGGTCCCCTAGAGGAGGTGGAGATACGCAGTATTTT. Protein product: CSVGSPRGGGDTQYF.

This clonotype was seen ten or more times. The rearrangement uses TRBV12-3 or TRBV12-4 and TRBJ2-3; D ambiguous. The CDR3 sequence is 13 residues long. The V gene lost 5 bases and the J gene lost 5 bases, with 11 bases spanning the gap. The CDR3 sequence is CASSPIERDTQYF. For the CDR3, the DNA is TGTGCCAGCAGTCCTATCGAGAGAGATACGCAGTATTTT.

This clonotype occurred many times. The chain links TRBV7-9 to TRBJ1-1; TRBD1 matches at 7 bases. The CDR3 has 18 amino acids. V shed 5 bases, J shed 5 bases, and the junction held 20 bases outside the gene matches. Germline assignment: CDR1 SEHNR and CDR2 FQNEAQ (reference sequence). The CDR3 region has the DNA TGTGCCAGCAGCAATTGGAGGGACAGAGCCTCAACATATACTGAAGCTTTCTTT. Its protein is CASSNWRDRASTYTEAFF.

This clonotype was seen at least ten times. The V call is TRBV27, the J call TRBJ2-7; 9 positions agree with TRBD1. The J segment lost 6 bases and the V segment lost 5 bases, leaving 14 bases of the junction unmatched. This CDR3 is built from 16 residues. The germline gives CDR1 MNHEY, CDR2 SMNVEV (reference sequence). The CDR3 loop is CASSRSPGTGWGEQYF. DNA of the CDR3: TGTGCCAGCAGTAGATCCCCCGGGACAGGGTGGGGCGAGCAGTACTTC.

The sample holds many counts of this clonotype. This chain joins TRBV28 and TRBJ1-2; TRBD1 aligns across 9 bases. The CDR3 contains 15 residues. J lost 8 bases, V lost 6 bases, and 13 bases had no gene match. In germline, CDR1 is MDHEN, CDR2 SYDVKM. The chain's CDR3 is CASSRSPGQGIGYTF. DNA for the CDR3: TGTGCCAGCAGCAGAAGTCCGGGACAGGGTATCGGCTACACCTTC.

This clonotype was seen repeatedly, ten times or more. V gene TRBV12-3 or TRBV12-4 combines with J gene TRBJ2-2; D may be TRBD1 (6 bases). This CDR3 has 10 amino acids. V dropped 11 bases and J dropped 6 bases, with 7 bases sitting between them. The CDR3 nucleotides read TGTGCCGCAGGGGCCGGGGAGCTGTTTTTT. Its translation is CAAGAGELFF.

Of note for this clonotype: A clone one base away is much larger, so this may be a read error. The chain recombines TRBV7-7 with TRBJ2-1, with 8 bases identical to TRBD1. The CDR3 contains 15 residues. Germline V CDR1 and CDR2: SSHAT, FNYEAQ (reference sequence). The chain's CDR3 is CASSPGTGNYNEQLF. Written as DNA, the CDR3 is TGTGCCAGCAGCCCCGGGACAGGTAACTACAATGAGCAGCTCTTC.

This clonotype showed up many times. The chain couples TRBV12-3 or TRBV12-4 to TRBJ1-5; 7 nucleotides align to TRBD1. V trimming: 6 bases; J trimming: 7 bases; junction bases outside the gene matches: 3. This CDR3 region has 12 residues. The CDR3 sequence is CASRGQRQPQHF. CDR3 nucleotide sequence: TGTGCCAGCAGGGGACAGCGACAGCCCCAGCATTTT.

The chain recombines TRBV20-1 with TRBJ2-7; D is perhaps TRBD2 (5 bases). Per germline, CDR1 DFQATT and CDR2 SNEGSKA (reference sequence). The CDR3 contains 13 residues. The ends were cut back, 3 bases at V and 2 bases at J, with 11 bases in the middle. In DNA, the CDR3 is TGCAGTGCTAGGGACTTCTCGACCTACGAGCAGTACTTC. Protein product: CSARDFSTYEQYF.

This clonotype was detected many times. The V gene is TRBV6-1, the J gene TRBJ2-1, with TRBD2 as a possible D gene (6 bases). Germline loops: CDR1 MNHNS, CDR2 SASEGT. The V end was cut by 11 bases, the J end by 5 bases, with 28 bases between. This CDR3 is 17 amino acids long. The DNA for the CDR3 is TGTGCCTCCTTTAGGACCGCTCCGGGGGAGTACCACAATGAGCAGTTCTTC. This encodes CASFRTAPGEYHNEQFF.

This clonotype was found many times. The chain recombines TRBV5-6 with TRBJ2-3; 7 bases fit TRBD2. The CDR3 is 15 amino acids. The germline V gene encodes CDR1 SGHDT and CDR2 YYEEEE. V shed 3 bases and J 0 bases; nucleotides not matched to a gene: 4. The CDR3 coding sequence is TGTGCCAGCAGCTCGGGGGGACCTAGCACAGATACGCAGTATTTT. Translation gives CASSSGGPSTDTQYF.

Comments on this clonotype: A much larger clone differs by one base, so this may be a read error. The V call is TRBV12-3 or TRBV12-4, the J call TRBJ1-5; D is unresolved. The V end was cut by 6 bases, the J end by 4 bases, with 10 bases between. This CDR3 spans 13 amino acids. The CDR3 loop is CASSPAVNQPQHF. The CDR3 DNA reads TGTGCCAGCAGCCCCGCAGTAAATCAGCCCCAGCATTTT.

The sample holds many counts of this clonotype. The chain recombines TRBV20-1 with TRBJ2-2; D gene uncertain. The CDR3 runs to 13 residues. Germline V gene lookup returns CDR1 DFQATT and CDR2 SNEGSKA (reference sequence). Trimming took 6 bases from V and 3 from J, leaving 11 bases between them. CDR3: CSARVPDTGELFF. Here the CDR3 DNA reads TGCAGTGCCCGGGTACCAGACACCGGGGAGCTGTTTTTT.

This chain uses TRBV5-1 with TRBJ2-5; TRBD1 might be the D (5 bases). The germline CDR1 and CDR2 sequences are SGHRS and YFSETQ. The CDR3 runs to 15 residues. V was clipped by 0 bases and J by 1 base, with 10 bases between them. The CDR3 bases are TGCGCCAGCAGCTTGGCCGAAGGGGTCCAAGAGACCCAGTACTTC. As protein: CASSLAEGVQETQYF.